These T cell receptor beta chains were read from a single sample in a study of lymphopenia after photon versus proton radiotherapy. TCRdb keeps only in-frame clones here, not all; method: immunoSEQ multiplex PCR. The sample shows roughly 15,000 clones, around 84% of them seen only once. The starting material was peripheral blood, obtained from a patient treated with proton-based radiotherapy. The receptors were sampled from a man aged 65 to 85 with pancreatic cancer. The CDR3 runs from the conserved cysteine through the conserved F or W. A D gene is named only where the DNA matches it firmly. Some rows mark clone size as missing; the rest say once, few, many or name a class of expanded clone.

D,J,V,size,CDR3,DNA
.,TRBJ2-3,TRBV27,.,CASSPTFGSETRDTQYF,TGTGCCAGCAGTCCAACCTTCGGGTCAGAAACACGCGATACGCAGTATTTT
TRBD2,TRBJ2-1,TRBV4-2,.,CASSQLSGFGGDNEQFF,TGTGCCAGCAGCCAATTATCAGGGTTCGGGGGGGACAATGAGCAGTTCTTC
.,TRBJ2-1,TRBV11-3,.,CASSFSPWGRGINEQFF,TGTGCCAGCAGCTTTTCCCCTTGGGGGAGAGGTATCAATGAGCAGTTCTTC
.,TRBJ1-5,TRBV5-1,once,CASSLGSNQPQHF,TGCGCCAGCAGCTTGGGTAGCAATCAGCCCCAGCATTTT
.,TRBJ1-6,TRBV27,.,CASSLAVQGRGSPLHF,TGTGCCAGCAGTCTAGCCGTACAGGGCCGTGGTTCACCCCTCCACTTT
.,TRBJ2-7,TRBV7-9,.,CASSRGDSSYEQYF,TGTGCCAGCAGCCGGGGGGACAGCTCCTACGAGCAGTACTTC
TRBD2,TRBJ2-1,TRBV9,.,CASSVVGAGAYNEQFF,TGTGCCAGCAGCGTAGTTGGTGCGGGAGCCTACAATGAGCAGTTCTTC
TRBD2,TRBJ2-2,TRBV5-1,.,CASSASGGTGELFF,TGCGCCAGCAGCGCTTCGGGGGGCACCGGGGAGCTGTTTTTT
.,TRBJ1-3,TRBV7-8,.,CASSLVILGAGNTIYF,TGTGCCAGCAGCTTAGTAATCTTAGGGGCTGGAAACACCATATATTTT
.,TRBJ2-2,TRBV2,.,CASSEAGGTRGELFF,TGTGCCAGCAGTGAAGCGGGTGGGACACGCGGGGAGCTGTTTTTT
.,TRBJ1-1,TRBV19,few,CASSIQGRGTEAFF,TGTGCCAGTAGTATACAGGGGAGGGGGACTGAAGCTTTCTTT
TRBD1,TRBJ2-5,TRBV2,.,CASRDRQGQETQYF,TGTGCCAGCAGGGACAGACAGGGTCAAGAGACCCAGTACTTC
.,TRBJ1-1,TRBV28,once,CASSFPRSGSEASF,TGTGCCAGCAGTTTCCCCCGGAGTGGAAGTGAAGCTTCCTTT
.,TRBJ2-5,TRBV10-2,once,CASSETKGTAWGETQYF,TGCGCCAGCAGTGAGACTAAGGGGACGGCCTGGGGAGAGACCCAGTACTTC
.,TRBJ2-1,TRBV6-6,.,CASSSPERNNEQFF,TGTGCCAGCAGTTCACCCGAGAGAAACAATGAGCAGTTCTTC